This TCR beta chain was retrieved from a study of blood T cell repertoires in COVID-19. This CDR3 region has 16 residues. The germline V gene has CDR1 SGDLS and CDR2 YYNGEE. Trimming cost V 4 bases and J 0 bases, with 13 bases left between them. Original handling: The authors estimated nucleated cell counts from reference gene primer amplification. TCRdb's table, derived via immunoSEQ multiplex PCR, lists solely in-frame clones and lacks some. V, J and clone size reflect that table, while D and trimming were determined from the DNA. The table records over 250,000 clones, 88% of them present only once.

The chain couples TRBV9 to TRBJ2-2; D possibly corresponds to TRBD1 (5 bases). The receptor comes from a man aged 55-75 years who had recovered from COVID-19. Material: peripheral blood. CDR3 in DNA: TGTGCCAGCAGCCCCGGACACCGAACGAACACCGGGGAGCTGTTTTTT. Its translation: CASSPGHRTNTGELFF.